This passage covers 19 T cell receptor beta chains from one sample sequenced in a study of blood T cell repertoires in COVID-19. Generated by immunoSEQ multiplex PCR, the TCRdb table keeps only in-frame clones and is missing some. The sample lists more than 80,000 clones; 90% were seen once. The specimen was peripheral blood. These receptors originate from a man aged 18 to 35 with COVID-19, enrolled during active disease.

The V gene is TRBV15, the J gene TRBJ2-7; D gene uncertain. This CDR3 has 15 amino acids. V was trimmed by 0 bases and J by 1 base, leaving 10 bases between them. Germline values: CDR1 LNHNV, CDR2 YYDKDF (reference sequence). Here the CDR3 reads CATSRDMGQSYEQYF. The CDR3 DNA reads as TGTGCCACCAGCAGAGATATGGGCCAATCCTACGAGCAGTACTTC.

The rearrangement links TRBV13 to TRBJ2-7; D uncertain. Germline assignment: CDR1 PRHDT and CDR2 FYEKMQ (reference sequence). Between the trimmed V and J ends, which lost 6 bases and 3 bases, there was a span of 12 bases. The CDR3 covers 13 residues. CDR3 loop: CASSGGSYYEQYF. Written as DNA, the CDR3 is TGTGCCAGCAGTGGCGGTTCTTACTACGAGCAGTACTTC.

The chain uses TRBV7-8 and TRBJ1-2; D unclear. The CDR3 contains 13 residues. The V gene lost 3 bases and the J gene lost 1 base, with 6 bases spanning the gap. Germline lookup yields CDR1 SGHVS and CDR2 FQNEAQ. CDR3 residues: CASSLALNYGYTF. CDR3 bases: TGTGCCAGCAGCTTGGCCCTTAACTATGGCTACACCTTC.

The chain employs TRBV19 and TRBJ1-5; no clear D. The CDR3 spans 16 residues. The ends were cut back, 1 base at V and 0 bases at J, with 10 bases in the middle. Germline V gene lookup returns CDR1 LNHDA and CDR2 SQIVND (reference sequence). CDR3 residues: CASSIAGPYSNQPQHF. The CDR3 region has the DNA TGTGCCAGTAGTATAGCGGGTCCTTATAGCAATCAGCCCCAGCATTTT.

V is TRBV5-5 and J is TRBJ1-1, with a tentative D call TRBD1 (5 bases). The germline CDR1 and CDR2 sequences are SGHKS and YYEKEE (reference sequence). CDR3 length: 15 residues. V was pared by 0 bases and J by 4 bases, with 13 bases between. The CDR3 is CASSLEYGGGTEAFF. CDR3 DNA: TGTGCCAGCAGCTTGGAGTACGGCGGGGGCACTGAAGCTTTCTTT. Drawing the rest from reference TRBV5-5 and TRBJ1-1, the complete variable domain is DAGVTQSPTHLIKTRGQQVTLRCSPISGHKSVSWYQQVLGQGPQFIFQYYEKEERGRGNFPDRFSARQFPNYSSELNVNALLLGDSALYLCASSLEYGGGTEAFFGQGTRLTVV.

The CDR3 loop reads CASSRADRGLRTQYF. As DNA, the CDR3 is TGTGCCAGCAGTAGGGCGGACAGGGGGCTGCGTACGCAGTATTTT. The chain recombines TRBV11-3 with TRBJ2-3, with 11 bases that match TRBD1. Germline-derived CDR1 and CDR2 are SGHNT and YENEEA. The CDR3 loop spans 15 amino acids. The V and J ends lost 6 bases and 8 bases, in that order; junction bases with no gene match: 10.

The chain links TRBV5-1 to TRBJ2-7, with 11 nucleotides matching TRBD2. Germline-derived CDR1 and CDR2 are SGHRS and YFSETQ. The J segment lost 3 bases and the V segment lost 4 bases, leaving 3 bases of the junction unmatched. The CDR3 is made up of 14 amino acids. The CDR3 DNA is TGCGCCAGCAGCACGGGACTAGCGGTCTACGAGCAGTACTTC. It is translated as CASSTGLAVYEQYF. Full variable domain (rest looked up from reference TRBV5-1 and TRBJ2-7): KAGVTQTPRYLIKTRGQQVTLSCSPISGHRSVSWYQQTPGQGLQFLFEYFSETQRNKGNFPGRFSGRQFSNSRSEMNVSTLELGDSALYLCASSTGLAVYEQYFGPGTRLTVT.

This clone was seen just once. The chain combines TRBV30 with TRBJ1-1, with 9 nucleotides matching TRBD1. This CDR3 spans 12 amino acids. Germline V CDR1 and CDR2: GTSNPN, SVGIG (reference sequence). Losses at the gene ends were 5 bases for V and 5 bases for J; bases not matched to a gene: 3. DNA of the CDR3: TGTGCCTGGGGGACAGGGCGGACTGAAGCTTTCTTT. Protein product: CAWGTGRTEAFF.

J is TRBJ1-5 and V is TRBV5-5; TRBD1 aligns across 9 bases. Losses at the gene ends were 4 bases for V and 5 bases for J; bases not matched to a gene: 4. The CDR3 runs 14 residues. CDR1 is SGHKS, CDR2 YYEKEE, per germline (reference sequence). In DNA, the CDR3 is TGTGCCAGCAGCCCAACAGGGGGCTATCAGCCCCAGCATTTT. This codes for CASSPTGGYQPQHF.

This clone has more than one count but fewer than ten. V usage is TRBV19 and J usage is TRBJ2-7; tentatively, D is TRBD2 (9 bases). Trimming cost V 10 bases and J 3 bases, with 22 bases left between them. This CDR3 is built from 15 residues. Germline V gene sequence: CDR1 LNHDA, CDR2 SQIVND (reference sequence). The CDR3 spells CATSGGGRAFYEQYF. The CDR3 DNA sequence: TGTGCCACCTCAGGGGGCGGGAGGGCCTTCTACGAGCAGTACTTC.

This chain links TRBV5-1 with TRBJ2-7; 9 positions agree with TRBD1. V was pared by 2 bases and J by 5 bases, with 5 bases of the junction left unmatched. CDR3 size: 14 residues. In germline, CDR1 is SGHRS, CDR2 YFSETQ. The CDR3 region has the DNA TGCGCCAGCAGCTTCCACAGGGGGCTCGACGAGCAGTACTTC. It encodes CASSFHRGLDEQYF.

V usage is TRBV5-6 and J usage is TRBJ1-3; TRBD1 matches at 9 bases. Germline CDR1 SGHDT, CDR2 YYEEEE. Unmatched junction bases numbered 11, after V lost 0 bases and J lost 4 bases. The CDR3 is made up of 18 amino acids. CDR3 nucleotide sequence: TGTGCCAGCAGCTTGGCTCTACGGGACAGGGATCGCGGAAACACCATATATTTT. It is translated as CASSLALRDRDRGNTIYF.

The chain's CDR3 is CASSSSRGRFTEAFF. In DNA form, the CDR3 reads TGTGCCAGCAGCTCAAGCCGGGGGAGATTCACTGAAGCTTTCTTT. This sequence joins TRBV7-2 and TRBJ1-1; TRBD1 might be the D (5 bases). V dropped 4 bases and J dropped 4 bases, with 16 bases sitting between them. This CDR3 comprises 15 residues. The germline gives CDR1 SGHTA, CDR2 FQGNSA.

This sequence joins TRBV7-2 and TRBJ2-7; 10 bases agree with TRBD2. CDR3 length: 16 amino acids. V lost 1 base, J lost 5 bases, and 8 bases stayed unmatched. Germline-derived CDR1 and CDR2 are SGHTA and FQGNSA. The CDR3 DNA reads as TGTGCCAGCAGCTTAGAACTAGCGGGAATAAACGACGAGCAGTACTTC. Residues: CASSLELAGINDEQYF.

The chain joins TRBV6-1 to TRBJ2-7; 10 nucleotides line up with TRBD2. The CDR3 is 20 amino acids. V lost 1 base, J lost 3 bases, and 18 bases stayed unmatched. Per germline, CDR1 MNHNS and CDR2 SASEGT. The CDR3 is CASSEEESGRVSEVRYEQYF. For the CDR3, the DNA is TGTGCCAGCAGTGAAGAGGAAAGCGGGAGGGTAAGTGAGGTTCGCTACGAGCAGTACTTC.

The V gene is TRBV15, the J gene TRBJ2-7; D is undetermined. The germline gives CDR1 LNHNV, CDR2 YYDKDF (reference sequence). Trimming took 3 bases from V and 6 from J, leaving 15 bases between them. This CDR3 has 14 amino acids. This CDR3 reads CATSRPYLPGEQYF. CDR3 bases: TGTGCCACCAGCAGGCCCTACTTACCTGGCGAGCAGTACTTC.

This clone was detected once. The chain couples TRBV2 to TRBJ2-1, with D possibly TRBD1 on 6 matching bases. Germline V CDR1 and CDR2: SNHLY, FYNNEI. Trimming left V 6 bases short and J 0 bases short, with 12 bases between. CDR3 length: 15 amino acids. The CDR3, as DNA: TGTGCCAGCAGATTACAGGGAAGCTCCTACAATGAGCAGTTCTTC. It codes for CASRLQGSSYNEQFF.

The V call is TRBV4-1, the J call TRBJ1-6; possible D gene TRBD1, 5 bases. Trimming stripped 0 bases from V and 9 bases from J, with 18 bases between. The CDR3 has 17 amino acids. Looked up from germline, CDR1 is MGHRA and CDR2 is YSYEKL. This CDR3 is CASSQDLGAAGGSPLHF. As DNA, the CDR3 is TGCGCCAGCAGCCAAGATCTGGGAGCGGCCGGGGGTTCACCCCTCCACTTT.

The rearrangement joins TRBV7-8 to TRBJ1-6; D is unclear. CDR1 is SGHVS, CDR2 FQNEAQ, per germline. The germline V and J ends were trimmed by 2 bases and 5 bases, with 13 bases remaining between them. This CDR3 contains 16 residues. The CDR3, as DNA: TGTGCCAGCAGCTTACCCCCGTACAGAGATAATTCACCCCTCCACTTT. Amino acids: CASSLPPYRDNSPLHF.